This TCR beta chain stems from a study of control samples from healthy donors and cancer patients. The method was immunoSEQ multiplex PCR; TCRdb's version includes in-frame clones alone and lacks a portion of them. The sample consists of some 150,000 clones, around 94% of them appearing once. CDR3 length: 13 residues. V dropped 0 bases and J dropped 6 bases, with 8 bases sitting between them. Germline CDR1 ENHRY, CDR2 SYGVKD. The sequencing sample was made of PBMCs. This receptor was identified in a man aged 55 to 69 with colorectal cancer. J is TRBJ1-1 and V is TRBV10-3; no firm D call. The CDR3 here is CAISESGSAEAFF. The CDR3 bases are TGTGCCATCAGTGAGTCAGGCAGCGCTGAAGCTTTCTTT.